This entry lists 4 T cell receptor beta chains sequenced from one sample in a study of cytomegalovirus exposure and HLA in healthy donors. Use of 60 Vbeta and 13 Jbeta primers characterized the PCR. Clones were sequenced by immunoSEQ multiplex PCR, and TCRdb holds only the in-frame ones, with some missing. Altogether 60,000 to 80,000 clones are present, almost 80% being singletons, with the ten largest covering about 3%. Sequencing was carried out using PBMCs. Every receptor here comes from a girl aged 5-17 years in good health and CMV-seropositive.

CDR3 sequence (DNA): TGTGCCAGTATGGGTAGCATGAACAATGAGCAGTTCTTC. Translated: CASMGSMNNEQFF. The chain combines TRBV19 with TRBJ2-1, with unresolved D. The germline V and J ends were trimmed by 7 bases and 5 bases, with 12 bases remaining between them. The CDR3 is made up of 13 amino acids. From germline, CDR1 is LNHDA and CDR2 SQIVND (reference sequence).

The chain combines TRBV30 with TRBJ1-2; TRBD1 is a possible D gene (6 bases). This CDR3 comprises 12 residues. The V gene's germline CDR1 is GTSNPN and CDR2 SVGIG (reference sequence). Trimming shortened V by 4 bases and J by 7 bases, and 13 bases separated the two germline ends. This CDR3 is CAWMAGAFGYTF. The CDR3 coding sequence is TGTGCCTGGATGGCAGGGGCTTTTGGCTACACCTTC.

The J gene is TRBJ2-1, the V gene TRBV5-4; D is undetermined. The CDR3 is made up of 12 amino acids. Germline assignment: CDR1 SGHNT and CDR2 YYREEE (reference sequence). V was clipped by 3 bases and J by 6 bases, with 7 bases between them. The CDR3 protein is CASSSVGNEQFF. The CDR3 DNA follows: TGTGCCAGCAGCTCCGTCGGCAATGAGCAGTTCTTC.

V usage is TRBV5-1 and J usage is TRBJ2-2; 9 bases are a match to TRBD2. CDR1 is SGHRS, CDR2 YFSETQ, per germline. The V segment lost 3 bases and the J segment 6 bases; nucleotides outside the gene matches: 6. The length of the CDR3 is 15 residues. This CDR3 reads CASSSVTSGSGELFF. The DNA of the CDR3 is TGCGCCAGCAGCTCGGTAACTAGCGGGTCCGGGGAGCTGTTTTTT.